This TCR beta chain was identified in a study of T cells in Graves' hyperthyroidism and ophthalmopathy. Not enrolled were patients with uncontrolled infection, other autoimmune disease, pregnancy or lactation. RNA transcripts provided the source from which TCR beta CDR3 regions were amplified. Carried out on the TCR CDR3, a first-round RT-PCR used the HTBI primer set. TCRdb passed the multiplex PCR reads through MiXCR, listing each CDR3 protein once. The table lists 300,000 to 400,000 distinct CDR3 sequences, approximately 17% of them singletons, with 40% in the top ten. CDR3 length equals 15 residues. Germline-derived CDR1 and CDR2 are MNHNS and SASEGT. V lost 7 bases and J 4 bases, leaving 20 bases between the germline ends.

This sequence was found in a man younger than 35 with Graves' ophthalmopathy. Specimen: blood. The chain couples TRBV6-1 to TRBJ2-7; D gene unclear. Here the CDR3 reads CASILTPGLDYEQYF. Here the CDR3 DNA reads TGTGCCAGCATATTGACCCCCGGCCTGGATTACGAGCAGTACTTC.